This T cell receptor (beta chain) came from a study of human T cells and chemical hapten exposure. Whole-study context: Small discrepancies in pooled library volume mainly accounted for the varying TCR yields per sample. Notes on the study in general: There was no change with DPC sensitization in TCRs above 1 in 1000 frequency.

Trimming removed 5 bases from V and 0 bases from J, with 11 bases in between. The CDR3 runs 14 residues. CDR1 is SGHAT, CDR2 FQNNGV, per germline. Total RNA extraction was carried out from unfractionated whole blood. Individual cDNA molecules each carried unique molecular identifiers attached by the library. TCRdb itself ran the 5' RACE reads through MiXCR, one entry per CDR3 protein. The sample has more than 140,000 distinct CDR3 sequences; about 4% are singletons. In this sample, this clonotype turned up a few times. Antigen specificity is unknown. A single base separates this from a much larger clone, so it may be a read error.

J is TRBJ2-7 and V is TRBV11-2; tentatively, D is TRBD2 (5 bases). The TCR comes from a female donor in good health. CDR3 DNA sequence: TGTGCCAGCAGCATCGGAGCGGTCTCCTACGAGCAGTACTTC. It yields the protein CASSIGAVSYEQYF.